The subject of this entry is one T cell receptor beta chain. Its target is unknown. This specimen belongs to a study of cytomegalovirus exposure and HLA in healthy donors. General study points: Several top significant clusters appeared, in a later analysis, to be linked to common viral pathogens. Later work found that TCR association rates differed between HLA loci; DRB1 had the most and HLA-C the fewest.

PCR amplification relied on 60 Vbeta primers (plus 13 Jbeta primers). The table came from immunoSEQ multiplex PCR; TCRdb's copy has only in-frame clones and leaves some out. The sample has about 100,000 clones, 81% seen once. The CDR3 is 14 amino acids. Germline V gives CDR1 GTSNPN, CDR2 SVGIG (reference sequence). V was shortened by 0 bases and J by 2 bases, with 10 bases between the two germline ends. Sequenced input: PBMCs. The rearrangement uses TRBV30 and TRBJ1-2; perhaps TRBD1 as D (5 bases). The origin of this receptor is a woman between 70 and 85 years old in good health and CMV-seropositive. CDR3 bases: TGTGCCTGGAGTGTGTGGCAGGGCAACTATGGCTACACCTTC. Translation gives CAWSVWQGNYGYTF.